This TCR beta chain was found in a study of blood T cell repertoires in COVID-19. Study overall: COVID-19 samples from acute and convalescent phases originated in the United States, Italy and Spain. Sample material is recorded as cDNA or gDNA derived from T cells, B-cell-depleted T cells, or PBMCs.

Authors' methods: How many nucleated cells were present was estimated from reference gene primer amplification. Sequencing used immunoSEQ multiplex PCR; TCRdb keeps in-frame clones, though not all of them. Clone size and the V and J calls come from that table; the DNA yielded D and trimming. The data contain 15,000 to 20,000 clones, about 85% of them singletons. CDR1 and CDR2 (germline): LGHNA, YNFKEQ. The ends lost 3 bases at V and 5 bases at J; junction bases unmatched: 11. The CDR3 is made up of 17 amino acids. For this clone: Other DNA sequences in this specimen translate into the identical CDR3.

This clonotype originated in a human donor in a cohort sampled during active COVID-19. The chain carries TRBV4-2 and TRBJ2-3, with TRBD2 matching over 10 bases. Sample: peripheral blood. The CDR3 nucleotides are TGTGCCAGCAGCCAGGCTGGTCTAGCGGGGGCTGGAGATACGCAGTATTTT. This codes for CASSQAGLAGAGDTQYF.